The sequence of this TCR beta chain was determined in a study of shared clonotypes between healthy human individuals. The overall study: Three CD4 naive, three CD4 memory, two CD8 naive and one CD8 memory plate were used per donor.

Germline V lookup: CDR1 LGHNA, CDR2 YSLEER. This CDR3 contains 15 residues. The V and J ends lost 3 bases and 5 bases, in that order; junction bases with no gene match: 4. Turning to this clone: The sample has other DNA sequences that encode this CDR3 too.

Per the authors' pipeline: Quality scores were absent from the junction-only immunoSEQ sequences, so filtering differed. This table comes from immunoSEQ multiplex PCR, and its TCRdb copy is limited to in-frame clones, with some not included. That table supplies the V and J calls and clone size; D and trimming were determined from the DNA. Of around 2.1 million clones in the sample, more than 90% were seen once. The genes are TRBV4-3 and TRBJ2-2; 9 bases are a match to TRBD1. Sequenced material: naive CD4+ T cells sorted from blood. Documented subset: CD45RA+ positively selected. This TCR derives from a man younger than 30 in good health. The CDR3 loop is CASSQDRGGTGELFF. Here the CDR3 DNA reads TGCGCCAGCAGCCAGGACAGGGGAGGGACCGGGGAGCTGTTTTTT.